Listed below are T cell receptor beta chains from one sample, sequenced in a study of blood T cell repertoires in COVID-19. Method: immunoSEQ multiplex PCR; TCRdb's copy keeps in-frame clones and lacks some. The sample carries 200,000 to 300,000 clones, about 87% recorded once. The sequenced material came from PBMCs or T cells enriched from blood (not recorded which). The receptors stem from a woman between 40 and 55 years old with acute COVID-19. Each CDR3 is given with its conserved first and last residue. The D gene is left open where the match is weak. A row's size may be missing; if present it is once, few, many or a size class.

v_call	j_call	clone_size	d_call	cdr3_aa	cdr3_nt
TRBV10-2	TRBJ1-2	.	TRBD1	CASMGQGAGGYTF	TGCGCCAGCATGGGACAGGGGGCTGGTGGCTACACCTTC
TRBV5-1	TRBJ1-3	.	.	CASSLAVGIGNTIYF	TGCGCCAGCAGCTTGGCGGTCGGGATAGGAAACACCATATATTTT
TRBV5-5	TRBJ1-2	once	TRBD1	CASSGLGQGHYGYTF	TGTGCCAGCAGCGGTCTGGGACAGGGCCATTATGGCTACACCTTC
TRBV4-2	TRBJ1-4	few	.	CASSPPGRDNEKLFF	TGTGCCAGCAGCCCCCCAGGGAGGGATAATGAAAAACTGTTTTTT
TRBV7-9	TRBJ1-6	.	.	CASSLSNSPLHF	TGTGCCAGCAGCCTGAGTAATTCACCCCTCCACTTT
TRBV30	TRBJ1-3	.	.	CAWIPVPSGNTIYF	TGTGCCTGGATACCGGTTCCCTCTGGAAACACCATATATTTT
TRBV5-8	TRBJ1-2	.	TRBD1	CASRRQGLLANYGYTF	TGTGCCAGCAGAAGACAGGGACTGTTAGCTAACTATGGCTACACCTTC
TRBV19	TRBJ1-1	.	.	CASSIKRNTEAFF	TGTGCCAGTAGTATTAAGAGGAACACTGAAGCTTTCTTT
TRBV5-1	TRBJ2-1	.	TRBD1	CASSLALGQGNEQFF	TGCGCCAGCAGCTTGGCCCTGGGACAGGGGAATGAGCAGTTCTTC
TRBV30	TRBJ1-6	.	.	CAWGRGTYNSPLHF	TGTGCCTGGGGGAGAGGAACCTATAATTCACCCCTCCACTTT
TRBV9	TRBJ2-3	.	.	CASSERQGTDTQYF	TGTGCCAGCAGCGAAAGACAGGGCACAGATACGCAGTATTTT
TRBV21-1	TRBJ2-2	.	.	CASSTRTSGRNTGELFF	TGTGCCAGCAGCACTCGGACTAGCGGGAGGAACACCGGGGAGCTGTTTTTT
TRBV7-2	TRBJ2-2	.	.	CASSLFGEDGELFF	TGTGCCAGCAGCTTATTTGGGGAGGACGGGGAGCTGTTTTTT
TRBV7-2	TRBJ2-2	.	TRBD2	CASSLIAGRTGELFF	TGTGCCAGCAGCCTAATAGCGGGACGGACCGGGGAGCTGTTTTTT
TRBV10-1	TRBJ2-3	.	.	CASSDSLSTDTQYF	TGCGCCAGCAGTGACTCTCTTAGCACAGATACGCAGTATTTT
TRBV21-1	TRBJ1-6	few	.	CASSTQKIRGRANSPLHF	TGTGCCAGCAGCACACAAAAAATCAGGGGGCGCGCAAATTCACCCCTCCACTTT
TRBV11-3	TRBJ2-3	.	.	CASSLDYTDTQYF	TGTGCCAGCAGCTTAGATTACACAGATACGCAGTATTTT
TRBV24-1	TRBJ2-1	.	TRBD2	CATSEYPSGLAGESYNEQFF	TGTGCCACCAGTGAGTACCCGTCGGGACTAGCGGGAGAGAGCTACAATGAGCAGTTCTTC
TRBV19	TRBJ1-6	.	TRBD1	CASSEGQAHRSPLHF	TGTGCCAGTAGTGAGGGACAGGCCCATCGCTCACCCCTCCACTTT
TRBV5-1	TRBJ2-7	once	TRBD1	CASSNTPGQGRRLLYEQYF	TGCGCCAGCAGCAACACGCCGGGACAGGGGCGGCGTTTGCTCTACGAGCAGTACTTC
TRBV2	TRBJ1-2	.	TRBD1	CASSGTGEGYTF	TGTGCCAGCAGTGGAACAGGGGAAGGCTACACCTTC
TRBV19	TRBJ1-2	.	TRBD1	CASSTGQAIGYGYTF	TGTGCCAGTAGTACTGGACAGGCGATAGGTTATGGCTACACCTTC
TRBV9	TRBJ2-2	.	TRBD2	CASSVLAGVTGELFF	TGTGCCAGCAGCGTCCTAGCGGGAGTCACCGGGGAGCTGTTTTTT
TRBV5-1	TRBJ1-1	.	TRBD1	CASSLDRGRGRAFF	TGCGCCAGCAGCCTGGACAGGGGCAGGGGGCGAGCTTTCTTT
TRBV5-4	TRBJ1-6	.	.	CASSLFGGTSSYNSPLHF	TGTGCCAGCAGCTTGTTTGGGGGCACCAGCTCCTATAATTCACCCCTCCACTTT
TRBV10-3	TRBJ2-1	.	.	CATRQEAYNEQFF	TGTGCCACCCGACAAGAAGCCTACAATGAGCAGTTCTTC
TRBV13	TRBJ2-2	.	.	CASSAAGPTGELFF	TGTGCCAGCAGTGCCGCGGGACCCACCGGGGAGCTGTTTTTT
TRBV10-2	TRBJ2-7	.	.	CASSESRLAYEQYF	TGCGCCAGCAGTGAGTCGCGGCTAGCGTACGAGCAGTACTTC
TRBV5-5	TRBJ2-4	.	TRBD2	CASSLLLAGANIQYF	TGTGCCAGCAGCTTGTTACTAGCGGGAGCGAACATTCAGTACTTC
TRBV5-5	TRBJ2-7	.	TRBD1	CASSLAGGSYEQYF	TGTGCCAGCAGCTTGGCAGGGGGCTCCTACGAGCAGTACTTC
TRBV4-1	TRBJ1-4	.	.	CASSQEGYSPEKLFF	TGCGCCAGCAGCCAAGAAGGTTACAGCCCGGAAAAACTGTTTTTT
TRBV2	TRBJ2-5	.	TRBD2	CASSDVILAGDLETQYF	TGTGCCAGCAGTGATGTAATCTTAGCGGGAGACCTCGAGACCCAGTACTTC
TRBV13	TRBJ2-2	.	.	CASSFGLYTGELFF	TGTGCCAGCAGCTTCGGACTGTACACCGGGGAGCTGTTTTTT
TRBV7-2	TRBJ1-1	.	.	CASSSYRLGTEAFF	TGTGCCAGCAGCTCCTACAGGCTGGGAACTGAAGCTTTCTTT
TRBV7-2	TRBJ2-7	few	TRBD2	CASSLEPSGYEQYF	TGTGCCAGCAGCTTAGAACCTAGCGGCTACGAGCAGTACTTC
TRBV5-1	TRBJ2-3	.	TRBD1	CASSFGQGGISTDTQYF	TGCGCCAGCAGCTTCGGACAGGGGGGAATTAGCACAGATACGCAGTATTTT
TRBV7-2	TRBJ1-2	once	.	CASSLWSGGAQDYGYTF	TGTGCCAGCAGCTTATGGTCGGGGGGGGCGCAGGACTATGGCTACACCTTC
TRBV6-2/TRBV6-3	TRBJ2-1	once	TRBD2	CASSTHWREGRNEQFF	TGTGCCAGCAGTACGCACTGGCGGGAGGGCCGCAATGAGCAGTTCTTC
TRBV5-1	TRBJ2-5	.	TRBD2	CASSFSGRLETQYF	TGCGCCAGCAGCTTTAGCGGGAGGCTAGAGACCCAGTACTTC
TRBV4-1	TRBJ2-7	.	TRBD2	CASSVGREYEQYF	TGCGCCAGCAGCGTCGGGAGGGAGTACGAGCAGTACTTC
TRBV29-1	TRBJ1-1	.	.	CSVRGNTEAFF	TGCAGCGTTCGGGGGAACACTGAAGCTTTCTTT
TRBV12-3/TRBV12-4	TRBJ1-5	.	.	CASSPGGNQPQHF	TGTGCCAGCTCTCCCGGGGGCAATCAGCCCCAGCATTTT
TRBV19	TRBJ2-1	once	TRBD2	CASTMGLAGGSYNEQFF	TGTGCCAGTACTATGGGACTAGCGGGAGGATCCTACAATGAGCAGTTCTTC
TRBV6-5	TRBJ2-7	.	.	CASSSMSYEQYF	TGTGCCAGCAGTTCTATGAGCTACGAGCAGTACTTC
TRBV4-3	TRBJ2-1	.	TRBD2	CASSYLVTSGGGPPFF	TGCGCCAGCAGCTATCTCGTGACTAGCGGGGGAGGACCCCCGTTCTTC
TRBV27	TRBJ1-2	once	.	CASSTGQLNYGYTF	TGTGCCAGCAGTACTGGACAGTTGAACTATGGCTACACCTTC
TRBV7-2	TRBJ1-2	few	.	CASSSPGGYTF	TGTGCCAGCAGCTCCCCAGGGGGCTACACCTTC
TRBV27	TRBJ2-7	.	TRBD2	CASSLQGLAGGSSYEQYF	TGTGCCAGCAGTTTACAGGGACTAGCGGGGGGAAGCTCCTACGAGCAGTACTTC
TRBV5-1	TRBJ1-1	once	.	CASSLTGTEAFF	TGCGCCAGCAGCTTGACGGGGACTGAAGCTTTCTTT
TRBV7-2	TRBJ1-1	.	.	CASSFDARGGGAFF	TGTGCCAGCAGCTTTGACGCGAGGGGCGGGGGCGCTTTCTTT
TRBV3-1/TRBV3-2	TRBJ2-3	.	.	CASSQDLGGNTDTQYF	TGTGCCAGCAGCCAAGATTTGGGCGGGAACACAGATACGCAGTATTTT
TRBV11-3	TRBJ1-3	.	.	CASSLKTTGRSGNTIYF	TGTGCCAGCAGCTTAAAGACGACAGGACGCTCTGGAAACACCATATATTTT